Reported below is one T cell receptor (beta chain). Its antigen is not identified. These data belong to a study of cytomegalovirus exposure and HLA in healthy donors. Study-level background: Both the roughly 120 validation repertoires and the approximately 700 first-cohort repertoires used the same platform, as reported by a later analysis. Overall study findings and caveats: In vitro assays verified that a few CMV-associated chains recognized CMV antigens specifically.

The germline V gene has CDR1 SGHTA and CDR2 FQGTGA. Trimming shortened V by 3 bases and J by 0 bases, and 5 bases separated the two germline ends. This CDR3 comprises 14 residues. The donors were members of the roughly 130-subject validation cohort (separate from the roughly 660-subject first cohort). TCRdb's table, derived via immunoSEQ multiplex PCR, lists solely in-frame clones and lacks some. The profile covers about 160,000 clones, with about nine tenths appearing a single time and about a tenth taken by the ten largest. The source material was PBMCs. This chain uses TRBV7-3 with TRBJ2-2, with D tentatively TRBD2 (5 bases). The TCR sequence derives from a woman younger than 30 in good health and CMV-seropositive. The CDR3 spells CASSFGTNTGELFF. DNA for the CDR3: TGTGCCAGCAGCTTCGGGACGAACACCGGGGAGCTGTTTTTT.